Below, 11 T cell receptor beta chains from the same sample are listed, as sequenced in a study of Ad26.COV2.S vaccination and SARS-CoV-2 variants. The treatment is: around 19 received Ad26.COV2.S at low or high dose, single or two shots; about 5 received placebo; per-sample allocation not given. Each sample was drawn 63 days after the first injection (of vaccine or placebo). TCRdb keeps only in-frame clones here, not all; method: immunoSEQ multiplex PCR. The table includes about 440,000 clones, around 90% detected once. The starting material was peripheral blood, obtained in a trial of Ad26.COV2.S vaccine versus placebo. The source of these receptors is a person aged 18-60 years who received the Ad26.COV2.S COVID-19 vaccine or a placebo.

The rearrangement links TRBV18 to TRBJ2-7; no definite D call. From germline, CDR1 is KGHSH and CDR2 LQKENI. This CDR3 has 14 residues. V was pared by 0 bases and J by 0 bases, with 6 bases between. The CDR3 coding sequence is TGTGCCAGCTCACCACCCGACAACTCCTACGAGCAGTACTTC. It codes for CASSPPDNSYEQYF.

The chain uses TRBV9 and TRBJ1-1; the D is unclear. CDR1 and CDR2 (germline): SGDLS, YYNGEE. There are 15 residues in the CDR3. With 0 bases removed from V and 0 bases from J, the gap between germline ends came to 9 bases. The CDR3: CASSVGGSVNTEAFF. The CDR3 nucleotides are TGTGCCAGCAGCGTAGGAGGCAGCGTGAACACTGAAGCTTTCTTT.

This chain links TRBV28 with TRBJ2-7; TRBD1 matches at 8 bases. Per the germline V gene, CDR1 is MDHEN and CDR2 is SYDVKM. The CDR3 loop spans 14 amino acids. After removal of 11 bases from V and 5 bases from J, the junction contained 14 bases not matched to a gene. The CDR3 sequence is CASHAGTGPHEQYF. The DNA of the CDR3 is TGTGCCTCACACGCCGGGACAGGCCCTCACGAGCAGTACTTC.

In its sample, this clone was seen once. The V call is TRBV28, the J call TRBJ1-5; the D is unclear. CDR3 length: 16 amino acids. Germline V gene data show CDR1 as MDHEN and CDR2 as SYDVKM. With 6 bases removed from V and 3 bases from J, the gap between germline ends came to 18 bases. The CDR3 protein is CASSSRVSLSNQPQHF. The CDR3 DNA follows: TGTGCCAGCAGCTCGCGTGTGTCCCTCTCCAATCAGCCCCAGCATTTT.

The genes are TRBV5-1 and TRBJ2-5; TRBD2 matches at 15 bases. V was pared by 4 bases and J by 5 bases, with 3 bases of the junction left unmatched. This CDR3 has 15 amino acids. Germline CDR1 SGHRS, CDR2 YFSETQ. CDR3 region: CASSGGLAGGETQYF. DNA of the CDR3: TGCGCCAGCAGCGGAGGACTAGCGGGAGGGGAGACCCAGTACTTC.

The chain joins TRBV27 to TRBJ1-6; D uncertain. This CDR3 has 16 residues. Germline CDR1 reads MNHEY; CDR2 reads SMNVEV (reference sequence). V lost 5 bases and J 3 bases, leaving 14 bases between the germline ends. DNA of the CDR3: TGTGCCAGCAGTGGGTTTTCGGGTGTCTATAATTCACCCCTCCACTTT. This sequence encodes CASSGFSGVYNSPLHF.

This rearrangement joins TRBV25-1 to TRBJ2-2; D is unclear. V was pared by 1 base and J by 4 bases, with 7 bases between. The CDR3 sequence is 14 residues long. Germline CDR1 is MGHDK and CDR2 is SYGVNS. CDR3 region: CASSESTATGELFF. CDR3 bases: TGTGCCAGCAGTGAATCTACTGCCACCGGGGAGCTGTTTTTT.

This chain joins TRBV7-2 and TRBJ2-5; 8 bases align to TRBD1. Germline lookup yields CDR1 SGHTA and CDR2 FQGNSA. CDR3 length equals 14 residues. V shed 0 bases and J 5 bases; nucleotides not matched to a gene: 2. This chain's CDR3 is CASSLAQGAETQYF. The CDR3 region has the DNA TGTGCCAGCAGCTTAGCGCAGGGGGCGGAGACCCAGTACTTC.

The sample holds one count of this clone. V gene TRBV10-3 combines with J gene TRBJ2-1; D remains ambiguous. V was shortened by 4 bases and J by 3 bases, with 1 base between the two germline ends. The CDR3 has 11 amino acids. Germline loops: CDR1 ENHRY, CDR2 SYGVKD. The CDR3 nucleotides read TGTGCCATCAGTGGCTACAATGAGCAGTTCTTC. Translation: CAISGYNEQFF.

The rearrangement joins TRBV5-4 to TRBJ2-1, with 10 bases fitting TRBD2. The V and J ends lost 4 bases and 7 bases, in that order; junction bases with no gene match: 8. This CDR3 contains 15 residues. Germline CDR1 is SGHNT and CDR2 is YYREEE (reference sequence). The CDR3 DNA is TGTGCCAGCAGCATATTAGCGGGAGGAGATAATGAGCAGTTCTTC. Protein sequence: CASSILAGGDNEQFF.

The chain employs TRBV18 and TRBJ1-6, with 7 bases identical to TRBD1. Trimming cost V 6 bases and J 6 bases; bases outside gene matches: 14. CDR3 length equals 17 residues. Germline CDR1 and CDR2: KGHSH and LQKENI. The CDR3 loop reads CASSPQTGSLANSPLHF. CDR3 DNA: TGTGCCAGCTCCCCTCAGACAGGGAGTTTGGCTAATTCACCCCTCCACTTT.